Detailed here is one T cell receptor beta chain. The source of the sample is a study of blood T cells in healthy people across ages. Study-level background: Capture by template switching was about one barcoded beta molecule per two T cells.

CDR3 size: 17 residues. Per germline, CDR1 LGHNA and CDR2 YNFKEQ. Primers used in a second PCR of roughly 6 to 11 cycles were a sample-barcoded 5' primer and a J-beta primer mix. Using its own MiXCR run on the 5' RACE reads, TCRdb lists one record per CDR3 protein. The table lists over 1,300,000 distinct CDR3 sequences, around 59% of them singletons. This chain joins TRBV4-2 and TRBJ2-4; 7 positions agree with TRBD2. The J call is doubtful: the DNA matches TRBJ2-7 better. The receptor was derived from a man aged 18 to 29 in good health. The sequencing input was blood. The CDR3 spells CASSQVSPAGSTYEQYF. In nucleotides, the CDR3 is TGTGCCAGCAGCCAAGTGAGTCCAGCGGGGTCGACCTACGAGCAGTACTTC.